The present entry profiles one T cell receptor beta chain with its context. Its antigen remains unidentified. A modified ARM-PCR protocol with three rounds of nested PCR amplified TCRbeta. MiXCR was run by TCRdb on the multiplex PCR reads, yielding one entry per CDR3 protein. Of roughly 48,000 distinct CDR3 sequences detected, around 59% appear once; the ten largest clones hold about 29%. The sample comes from a study of tumor and adjacent non-tumor tissue in lung cancer. As for the study in general: About 4.17 million productive TCRbeta reads were obtained per sample on average. Study observations and caveats: Tumor TCR diversity, when higher, was linked to shorter survival. Top 100 clones took a larger repertoire share in normal lung.

This sample's RNA came from whole unsorted tissue. More than 3 cm separated this lung sample from the edge of the tumor. Newly diagnosed lung cancer patients had thoracic surgery in China, August–late 2014, without prior chemotherapy. The CDR3 runs 12 residues. The germline CDR1 and CDR2 sequences are SGHRS and YFSETQ. Unmatched junction bases numbered 2, after V lost 4 bases and J lost 5 bases. The sequence was obtained from a woman in her 70s with non-small cell lung cancer. This chain links TRBV5-1 with TRBJ1-1, with 7 bases lining up with TRBD1. Sequencing was done on a sample of distant non-tumor lung tissue. DNA for the CDR3: TGCGCCAGCAGCCCGACAGGGACTGAAGCTTTCTTT. Its protein is CASSPTGTEAFF.